This T cell receptor beta chain came from a study of OX40 agonist ivuxolimab in advanced cancers. Some clones are missing from TCRdb's copy, which holds only in-frame ones; the method was immunoSEQ multiplex PCR. This table holds roughly 46,000 clones, around nine tenths found once. Trimming took 4 bases from V and 5 from J, leaving 16 bases between them. There are 15 residues in the CDR3. Germline V lookup: CDR1 MDHEN, CDR2 SYDVKM. This specimen was CD4+ or CD8+ T cells sorted from blood, taken in a trial of the OX40 agonist ivuxolimab. The rearrangement joins TRBV28 to TRBJ2-3, with unresolved D. The TCR sequence derives from an adult with an advanced solid tumor such as melanoma, head and neck, liver or kidney cancer. CDR3 coding DNA: TGTGCCAGCAGTTCTGGCGGCTCGGCGGTAGATACGCAGTATTTT. Amino acids: CASSSGGSAVDTQYF.